This T cell receptor (beta chain) was found in a study of blood T cell repertoires in COVID-19. Germline CDR1 reads LGHNA; CDR2 reads YNFKEQ. The CDR3 is made up of 16 amino acids. After removal of 4 bases from V and 5 bases from J, the junction contained 9 bases not matched to a gene. Per the study methods: Quantification of nucleated cells was approximated via reference gene primer amplification. Profiled with immunoSEQ multiplex PCR; TCRdb holds only in-frame clones, not every one. D and trimming were read from the DNA, whereas the V and J calls and clone size are those reported in that table. The sample includes 150,000 or so clones, 75% to 80% of them seen just once.

The sequenced sample was peripheral blood. This TCR was sampled from a woman aged 50 to 60 with active or convalescent COVID-19. The chain links TRBV4-2 to TRBJ2-2; 8 bases map to TRBD2. The CDR3 nucleotides are TGTGCCAGCAGCCCCGGGGGGCAGCGGGGGACCGGGGAGCTGTTTTTT. It yields the protein CASSPGGQRGTGELFF.